This T cell receptor beta chain comes out of a study of blood T cell repertoires in COVID-19. About the study: From the United States, Italy and Spain came samples of acute and convalescent COVID-19. Sources were T cells, B-cell-depleted T cells, or PBMCs; the material itself was cDNA or gDNA.

Original analysis: Scientists estimated how many nucleated cells there were by amplifying reference gene primers. Data came from immunoSEQ multiplex PCR; TCRdb stores just in-frame clones and leaves some out. V and J calls plus clone size are reproduced from that table; the DNA served to infer D and trimming. The sample lists some 90,000 clones, roughly 88% seen once, with 20% to 30% in the top ten. The CDR3 is 15 amino acids. Trimming cost V 3 bases and J 7 bases, with 13 bases left between them. Looked up from germline, CDR1 is MNHEY and CDR2 is SMNVEV (reference sequence). Material for sequencing was peripheral blood. This clonotype originated in a human donor in a cohort sampled during active COVID-19. The chain employs TRBV27 and TRBJ1-6; a weak D match, TRBD1 (5 bases). The CDR3 loop reads CASSLGWGRNSPLHF. The CDR3 DNA reads TGTGCCAGCAGTTTGGGATGGGGCCGAAATTCACCCCTCCACTTT.